Described below is a single TCR beta chain sequence and its context. At one of its ends the junction is not consistent with the germline gene, which may arise from a read error. From germline, CDR1 is SGHTA and CDR2 FQGNSA. The CDR3 is 16 amino acids. Amplification targeted TCR beta CDR3 regions from RNA transcripts. The HTBI set primed first-round TCR CDR3 RT-PCR. A single record per CDR3 protein comes from TCRdb applying MiXCR to the multiplex PCR reads. Among approximately 700,000 distinct CDR3 sequences listed, less than 45% were seen once. The data originate from a study of T cells in Graves' hyperthyroidism and ophthalmopathy.

Sequencing input: peripheral blood or thyroid tissue (not recorded which). This chain connects TRBV7-2 to TRBJ1-1, with D possibly matching TRBD1 (6 bases). The clonotype was recovered from an adult man with Graves' disease, either hyperthyroidism or ophthalmopathy (not recorded which). CDR3 bases: TGTGCCAACAGCCCCTTTGCAGGGGAGCTACACACTGAAGCTTTCTTT. It encodes CANSPFAGELHTEAFF.